Listed here are 8 T cell receptor beta chains from one sample, sequenced in a study of T cells in Graves' hyperthyroidism and ophthalmopathy. RNA transcripts gave rise to amplified TCR beta CDR3 regions. First-round RT-PCR targeting the TCR CDR3 was performed with the HTBI primer set. Via MiXCR, TCRdb re-called the multiplex PCR reads, giving one row per CDR3 protein. The sample has about 500,000 distinct CDR3 sequences, 17% seen once. Sequencing input: blood. These receptors were collected from a woman aged 18-29 years with Graves' ophthalmopathy.

This clonotype was seen ten or more times. The chain couples TRBV18 to TRBJ1-1; D unresolved. V lost 2 bases, J lost 5 bases, and 6 bases lay in between. Per germline, CDR1 KGHSH and CDR2 LQKENI. This CDR3 has 12 residues. Here the CDR3 DNA reads TGTGCCAGCTCACCAAAATTGACTGAAGCTTTCTTT. It translates to CASSPKLTEAFF.

This chain links TRBV3-1 with TRBJ1-2; weak D call: TRBD1 (5 bases). CDR1 is LGHDT, CDR2 YNNKEL, per germline (reference sequence). The ends were cut back, 1 base at V and 6 bases at J, with 12 bases in the middle. The CDR3 sequence is 14 residues long. The CDR3 is CASSQGGVKDGYTF. As DNA, the CDR3 is TGTGCCAGCAGCCAAGGGGGGGTTAAGGATGGCTACACCTTC.

The genes are TRBV9 and TRBJ2-7, with D perhaps matching TRBD1 (5 bases). V was cut by 0 bases and J by 3 bases, with 13 bases left in between. CDR3 length: 15 amino acids. In germline, CDR1 is SGDLS, CDR2 YYNGEE. The CDR3 sequence is CASSVAAGSLYEQYF. The CDR3 DNA sequence: TGTGCCAGCAGCGTAGCGGCAGGGTCCCTCTACGAGCAGTACTTC.

The chain is built from TRBV6-5 and TRBJ1-2, with D perhaps matching TRBD1 (5 bases). Germline CDR1 MNHEY, CDR2 SVGAGI. This CDR3 has 13 residues. V lost 0 bases and J 8 bases, leaving 10 bases between the germline ends. CDR3 nucleotide sequence: TGTGCCAGCAGTTACTCTCCGACAGACGGCTACACCTTC. Translating it yields CASSYSPTDGYTF.

This clonotype was observed at least ten times. This sequence joins TRBV6-1 and TRBJ2-1, with 12 nucleotides matching TRBD2. Germline loops: CDR1 MNHNS, CDR2 SASEGT. Germline trimming cut 3 bases from V and 0 bases from J; bases unmatched to any gene: 9. This CDR3 spans 19 amino acids. CDR3 residues: CASSDQGLAGPSSYNEQFF. The CDR3 DNA reads TGTGCCAGCAGTGATCAGGGACTAGCGGGCCCGAGCTCCTACAATGAGCAGTTCTTC.

This clonotype was recorded a few times. The chain carries TRBV7-2 and TRBJ2-1; TRBD2 matches at 9 bases. This CDR3 is built from 15 residues. Per germline, CDR1 SGHTA and CDR2 FQGNSA. V trimming: 6 bases; J trimming: 2 bases; junction bases outside the gene matches: 5. In nucleotides, the CDR3 is TGTGCCAGCAGTTCCTGGACTAGCGCCTACAATGAGCAGTTCTTC. Translated, it gives CASSSWTSAYNEQFF.

The table lists this clonotype with many counts. This chain joins TRBV20-1 and TRBJ2-3; 8 bases match TRBD2. The germline CDR1 and CDR2 sequences are DFQATT and SNEGSKA (reference sequence). V lost 5 bases to trimming and J lost 2 bases; unmatched junction nucleotides: 12. This CDR3 has 16 amino acids. The CDR3 protein is CSAAGGPGLDTDTQYF. CDR3 DNA: TGCAGTGCTGCCGGAGGTCCGGGACTAGACACAGATACGCAGTATTTT.

Many counts were recorded for this clonotype. V usage is TRBV12-3 or TRBV12-4 and J usage is TRBJ1-2; TRBD1 agrees at 7 bases. The CDR3 loop spans 13 amino acids. Losses at the gene ends were 4 bases for V and 6 bases for J; bases not matched to a gene: 5. The CDR3 here is CASSWDQGDGYTF. For the CDR3, the DNA is TGTGCCAGCAGTTGGGACCAGGGGGATGGCTACACCTTC.